Listed below are T cell receptor beta chains from one sample, sequenced in a study of blood T cell repertoires in COVID-19. TCRdb keeps only in-frame clones here, not all; method: immunoSEQ multiplex PCR. The profile shows a few hundred thousand clones, approximately 89% of them singletons. The source material was peripheral blood. The receptors were sampled from a woman in her thirties with COVID-19, enrolled during active disease. CDR3s include the opening cysteine and the closing phenylalanine or tryptophan. The D gene is left open where the match is weak. Clone size, where shown, is once, few, many, or a class for clones that have expanded.

clone size: -
CDR3 length: 13
J gene: TRBJ2-7
D gene: -
V gene: TRBV27
CDR3 protein: CASSLTPTYEQYF
CDR3 DNA: TGTGCCAGCAGTTTAACACCAACCTACGAGCAGTACTTC

clone size: -
CDR3 length: 13
J gene: TRBJ2-3
D gene: TRBD1
V gene: TRBV2
CDR3 protein: CATDRGTTDTQYF
CDR3 DNA: TGTGCCACCGACAGGGGGACCACAGATACGCAGTATTTT

clone size: -
CDR3 length: 11
J gene: TRBJ1-2
D gene: -
V gene: TRBV29-1
CDR3 protein: CSVDRAYGYTF
CDR3 DNA: TGCAGCGTTGACAGGGCCTATGGCTACACCTTC

clone size: -
CDR3 length: 14
J gene: TRBJ1-1
D gene: TRBD1
V gene: TRBV27
CDR3 protein: CASSPQGASAEAFF
CDR3 DNA: TGTGCCAGCAGTCCCCAGGGGGCGTCAGCTGAAGCTTTCTTT

clone size: -
CDR3 length: 14
J gene: TRBJ1-2
D gene: -
V gene: TRBV29-1
CDR3 protein: CSVEDRQANYGYTF
CDR3 DNA: TGCAGCGTTGAAGATCGACAGGCCAACTATGGCTACACCTTC

clone size: once
CDR3 length: 17
J gene: TRBJ2-7
D gene: TRBD2
V gene: TRBV4-1
CDR3 protein: CASSQLERGGVGDEQYF
CDR3 DNA: TGCGCCAGCAGCCAACTTGAGCGGGGCGGCGTCGGGGACGAGCAGTACTTC

clone size: -
CDR3 length: 13
J gene: TRBJ2-5
D gene: TRBD1
V gene: TRBV2
CDR3 protein: CASSGQVVETQYF
CDR3 DNA: TGTGCCAGCAGCGGACAGGTTGTCGAGACCCAGTACTTC

clone size: -
CDR3 length: 15
J gene: TRBJ1-5
D gene: TRBD1
V gene: TRBV18
CDR3 protein: CASSFGQVKGQPQHF
CDR3 DNA: TGTGCCAGCTCATTCGGACAGGTGAAGGGTCAGCCCCAGCATTTT

clone size: -
CDR3 length: 14
J gene: TRBJ1-3
D gene: -
V gene: TRBV9
CDR3 protein: CASSVAGSGNTIYF
CDR3 DNA: TGTGCCAGCAGCGTAGCGGGGAGTGGAAACACCATATATTTT

clone size: once
CDR3 length: 15
J gene: TRBJ1-5
D gene: -
V gene: TRBV6-5
CDR3 protein: CASSYSYGGNQPQHF
CDR3 DNA: TGTGCCAGCAGTTACTCGTATGGGGGGAATCAGCCCCAGCATTTT

clone size: -
CDR3 length: 15
J gene: TRBJ1-2
D gene: -
V gene: TRBV19
CDR3 protein: CASSALTGESYGYTF
CDR3 DNA: TGTGCCAGTAGTGCCTTGACCGGGGAGAGCTATGGCTACACCTTC

clone size: once
CDR3 length: 14
J gene: TRBJ1-2
D gene: -
V gene: TRBV5-6
CDR3 protein: CASSLQGSGYGYTF
CDR3 DNA: TGTGCCAGCAGCTTACAGGGTTCTGGCTATGGCTACACCTTC

clone size: -
CDR3 length: 14
J gene: TRBJ2-3
D gene: -
V gene: TRBV10-1
CDR3 protein: CASSPMSSTDTQYF
CDR3 DNA: TGCGCCAGCAGTCCCATGTCCAGCACAGATACGCAGTATTTT

clone size: -
CDR3 length: 16
J gene: TRBJ2-1
D gene: TRBD2
V gene: TRBV6-1
CDR3 protein: CASSAHLAGGGNEQFF
CDR3 DNA: TGTGCCAGCAGTGCCCATTTAGCGGGGGGCGGGAATGAGCAGTTCTTC

clone size: -
CDR3 length: 15
J gene: TRBJ2-7
D gene: -
V gene: TRBV6-1
CDR3 protein: CASSEFRDTPIEQYF
CDR3 DNA: TGTGCCAGCAGTGAGTTCCGGGACACCCCGATCGAGCAGTACTTC

clone size: -
CDR3 length: 15
J gene: TRBJ1-2
D gene: -
V gene: TRBV5-1
CDR3 protein: CASSLSNRANYGYTF
CDR3 DNA: TGCGCCAGCAGCTTGAGTAACAGAGCTAACTATGGCTACACCTTC

clone size: once
CDR3 length: 14
J gene: TRBJ1-2
D gene: -
V gene: TRBV28
CDR3 protein: CASSFLGGDYGYTF
CDR3 DNA: TGTGCCAGCAGTTTCCTAGGCGGAGACTATGGCTACACCTTC

clone size: -
CDR3 length: 15
J gene: TRBJ1-1
D gene: -
V gene: TRBV12-5
CDR3 protein: CASGPAKGSGTEAFF
CDR3 DNA: TGTGCTAGTGGGCCTGCTAAAGGGTCGGGGACTGAAGCTTTCTTT

clone size: -
CDR3 length: 17
J gene: TRBJ2-1
D gene: TRBD2
V gene: TRBV11-3
CDR3 protein: CASSLGLGLAVYNEQFF
CDR3 DNA: TGTGCCAGCAGCTTAGGGTTGGGACTAGCGGTTTACAATGAGCAGTTCTTC

clone size: -
CDR3 length: 15
J gene: TRBJ1-6
D gene: -
V gene: TRBV27
CDR3 protein: CASSLGQGKNSPLHF
CDR3 DNA: TGTGCCAGCAGTTTAGGGCAGGGCAAAAATTCACCCCTCCACTTT

clone size: -
CDR3 length: 16
J gene: TRBJ2-1
D gene: TRBD2
V gene: TRBV5-6
CDR3 protein: CASNLGRGGRYNEQFF
CDR3 DNA: TGTGCCAGCAACCTCGGGCGGGGGGGTAGGTACAATGAGCAGTTCTTC

clone size: -
CDR3 length: 13
J gene: TRBJ1-3
D gene: -
V gene: TRBV3-1/TRBV3-2
CDR3 protein: CASTQGRGNTIYF
CDR3 DNA: TGTGCCAGCACCCAGGGGCGAGGAAACACCATATATTTT

clone size: -
CDR3 length: 14
J gene: TRBJ1-5
D gene: TRBD1
V gene: TRBV6-5
CDR3 protein: CASSPDRDSQPQHF
CDR3 DNA: TGTGCCAGCAGTCCCGACAGGGATAGTCAGCCCCAGCATTTT

clone size: -
CDR3 length: 11
J gene: TRBJ2-7
D gene: -
V gene: TRBV7-9
CDR3 protein: CASSLAREQYF
CDR3 DNA: TGTGCCAGCAGCTTAGCCCGGGAGCAGTACTTC

clone size: -
CDR3 length: 15
J gene: TRBJ2-7
D gene: TRBD1
V gene: TRBV28
CDR3 protein: CASSFGRGLLHEQYF
CDR3 DNA: TGTGCCAGCAGTTTTGGAAGGGGGCTGCTTCACGAGCAGTACTTC

clone size: -
CDR3 length: 13
J gene: TRBJ1-2
D gene: -
V gene: TRBV28
CDR3 protein: CASSLYPGGGYTF
CDR3 DNA: TGTGCCAGCAGTTTATACCCAGGCGGGGGCTACACCTTC

clone size: -
CDR3 length: 14
J gene: TRBJ2-1
D gene: -
V gene: TRBV29-1
CDR3 protein: CSVNPGLWDNEQFF
CDR3 DNA: TGCAGCGTCAACCCAGGGCTCTGGGACAATGAGCAGTTCTTC

clone size: once
CDR3 length: 18
J gene: TRBJ1-4
D gene: -
V gene: TRBV7-9
CDR3 protein: CASSSGSRPEGRREKLFF
CDR3 DNA: TGTGCCAGCAGCTCCGGGTCCAGGCCGGAGGGTCGAAGGGAAAAACTGTTTTTT

clone size: -
CDR3 length: 18
J gene: TRBJ1-1
D gene: TRBD1
V gene: TRBV9
CDR3 protein: CASPRGQGAKRMNTEAFF
CDR3 DNA: TGTGCCAGCCCCCGGGGACAGGGGGCAAAGAGAATGAACACTGAAGCTTTCTTT

clone size: -
CDR3 length: 20
J gene: TRBJ2-5
D gene: TRBD1
V gene: TRBV5-8
CDR3 protein: CASSLEFWTGADWVGETQYF
CDR3 DNA: TGTGCCAGCAGCTTGGAATTCTGGACAGGGGCGGATTGGGTAGGGGAGACCCAGTACTTC

clone size: -
CDR3 length: 17
J gene: TRBJ2-2
D gene: TRBD2
V gene: TRBV5-8
CDR3 protein: CASSSGLAGGTTGELFF
CDR3 DNA: TGTGCCAGCAGCTCGGGACTAGCGGGGGGGACCACCGGGGAGCTGTTTTTT

clone size: -
CDR3 length: 18
J gene: TRBJ1-5
D gene: TRBD1
V gene: TRBV7-2
CDR3 protein: CASSLVYRTGVSNQPQHF
CDR3 DNA: TGTGCCAGCAGCTTAGTGTACAGGACAGGGGTTAGCAATCAGCCCCAGCATTTT

clone size: -
CDR3 length: 16
J gene: TRBJ2-7
D gene: -
V gene: TRBV29-1
CDR3 protein: CSVEVLTRTDNYEQYF
CDR3 DNA: TGCAGCGTTGAAGTTCTGACAAGGACAGATAACTACGAGCAGTACTTC

clone size: -
CDR3 length: 16
J gene: TRBJ2-3
D gene: TRBD2
V gene: TRBV3-1/TRBV3-2
CDR3 protein: CASSQEGSGVPDTQYF
CDR3 DNA: TGTGCCAGCAGCCAAGAAGGTAGCGGGGTACCAGATACGCAGTATTTT

clone size: -
CDR3 length: 15
J gene: TRBJ2-3
D gene: -
V gene: TRBV11-2
CDR3 protein: CASSDQGRGTDTQYF
CDR3 DNA: TGTGCCAGCAGCGATCAGGGCAGGGGCACAGATACGCAGTATTTT

clone size: -
CDR3 length: 16
J gene: TRBJ2-1
D gene: TRBD2
V gene: TRBV7-9
CDR3 protein: CASSRFSRGAGVEQFF
CDR3 DNA: TGTGCCAGCAGCCGCTTTTCGCGGGGGGCCGGAGTTGAGCAGTTCTTC

clone size: few
CDR3 length: 11
J gene: TRBJ2-7
D gene: -
V gene: TRBV29-1
CDR3 protein: CSVEDQIKQYF
CDR3 DNA: TGCAGCGTTGAAGATCAGATCAAGCAGTACTTC

clone size: once
CDR3 length: 15
J gene: TRBJ1-5
D gene: -
V gene: TRBV2
CDR3 protein: CASSEGWQGDQPQHF
CDR3 DNA: TGTGCCAGCAGTGAAGGGTGGCAGGGTGATCAGCCCCAGCATTTT

clone size: -
CDR3 length: 12
J gene: TRBJ2-7
D gene: TRBD1
V gene: TRBV4-1
CDR3 protein: CASSLTGGEQYF
CDR3 DNA: TGCGCCAGCAGCCTCACAGGGGGCGAGCAGTACTTC

clone size: once
CDR3 length: 14
J gene: TRBJ1-1
D gene: -
V gene: TRBV5-1
CDR3 protein: CASSLNGENTEAFF
CDR3 DNA: TGCGCCAGCAGCCTCAATGGAGAGAACACTGAAGCTTTCTTT

clone size: once
CDR3 length: 14
J gene: TRBJ1-2
D gene: -
V gene: TRBV5-4
CDR3 protein: CASSLELRNYGYTF
CDR3 DNA: TGTGCCAGCAGCTTGGAGCTTCGTAACTATGGCTACACCTTC

clone size: -
CDR3 length: 15
J gene: TRBJ1-2
D gene: TRBD1
V gene: TRBV18
CDR3 protein: CASSPTQGAGYGYTF
CDR3 DNA: TGTGCCAGCTCACCAACCCAGGGGGCTGGCTATGGCTACACCTTC

clone size: -
CDR3 length: 13
J gene: TRBJ1-1
D gene: -
V gene: TRBV19
CDR3 protein: CASKWGGSTEAFF
CDR3 DNA: TGTGCCAGTAAATGGGGCGGGAGCACTGAAGCTTTCTTT

clone size: -
CDR3 length: 14
J gene: TRBJ2-1
D gene: -
V gene: TRBV7-2
CDR3 protein: CASSLGPRRNEQFF
CDR3 DNA: TGTGCCAGCAGCTTAGGCCCCCGGAGGAATGAGCAGTTCTTC

clone size: -
CDR3 length: 17
J gene: TRBJ2-2
D gene: TRBD2
V gene: TRBV11-2
CDR3 protein: CASSPLPAGVGTGELFF
CDR3 DNA: TGTGCCAGCAGCCCCCTCCCCGCGGGGGTGGGTACCGGGGAGCTGTTTTTT

clone size: -
CDR3 length: 15
J gene: TRBJ1-1
D gene: -
V gene: TRBV3-1/TRBV3-2
CDR3 protein: CASSRSPGPNTEAFF
CDR3 DNA: TGTGCCAGCAGCCGCAGCCCAGGGCCGAACACTGAGGCTTTCTTT

clone size: -
CDR3 length: 16
J gene: TRBJ2-5
D gene: -
V gene: TRBV5-1
CDR3 protein: CASSLFRGQAPETQYF
CDR3 DNA: TGCGCCAGCAGCTTGTTCAGGGGACAAGCCCCCGAGACCCAGTACTTC

clone size: -
CDR3 length: 12
J gene: TRBJ2-7
D gene: -
V gene: TRBV4-2
CDR3 protein: CASSPSRGEQYF
CDR3 DNA: TGTGCCAGCAGCCCCTCTAGGGGCGAGCAGTACTTC

clone size: -
CDR3 length: 16
J gene: TRBJ1-2
D gene: TRBD1
V gene: TRBV24-1
CDR3 protein: CATSAEKGGGLFGYTF
CDR3 DNA: TGTGCCACCAGTGCAGAAAAAGGGGGCGGATTATTTGGCTACACCTTC

clone size: few
CDR3 length: 15
J gene: TRBJ1-1
D gene: -
V gene: TRBV19
CDR3 protein: CASSIPGGLRTEAFF
CDR3 DNA: TGTGCCAGTAGTATCCCGGGTGGCTTACGCACTGAAGCTTTCTTT

clone size: -
CDR3 length: 14
J gene: TRBJ2-4
D gene: -
V gene: TRBV27
CDR3 protein: CASSYAVGGNIQYF
CDR3 DNA: TGTGCCAGCAGTTATGCCGTTGGGGGGAACATTCAGTACTTC

clone size: -
CDR3 length: 16
J gene: TRBJ1-1
D gene: TRBD1
V gene: TRBV2
CDR3 protein: CASIGTGFGVNTEAFF
CDR3 DNA: TGTGCCAGCATCGGGACAGGGTTCGGGGTGAACACTGAAGCTTTCTTT

clone size: -
CDR3 length: 18
J gene: TRBJ2-2
D gene: TRBD2
V gene: TRBV24-1
CDR3 protein: CATSVPGLAGAYTGELFF
CDR3 DNA: TGTGCCACCAGCGTTCCAGGACTAGCGGGGGCTTACACCGGGGAGCTGTTTTTT

clone size: -
CDR3 length: 12
J gene: TRBJ2-1
D gene: -
V gene: TRBV29-1
CDR3 protein: CSVGGPGNEQFF
CDR3 DNA: TGCAGCGTTGGAGGCCCAGGGAATGAGCAGTTCTTC

clone size: -
CDR3 length: 16
J gene: TRBJ2-7
D gene: -
V gene: TRBV27
CDR3 protein: CASSFSPRGSSAEQYF
CDR3 DNA: TGTGCCAGCAGTTTTTCACCCAGAGGGAGCTCCGCCGAGCAGTACTTC

clone size: -
CDR3 length: 15
J gene: TRBJ2-7
D gene: TRBD1
V gene: TRBV6-5
CDR3 protein: CASSYSGDRVYEQYF
CDR3 DNA: TGTGCCAGCAGTTACTCAGGGGACAGAGTATACGAGCAGTACTTC